These T cell receptor beta chains were read from a single sample in a study of neurological immune-mediated disorders. A single record per CDR3 protein comes from TCRdb applying MiXCR to the 5' RACE reads. The repertoire holds about 36,000 distinct CDR3 sequences, with 10% as singletons. The specimen sequenced was PBMCs. The receptors originated from a woman aged 25-40 years with HTLV-1-associated myelopathy (HAM/TSP). The CDR3 runs from the conserved cysteine through the conserved F or W. D genes are given only for firm matches. Rows give clone size only sometimes, using once, few, many, or a class for an expanded clone.

D gene,V gene,J gene,clone size,CDR3 protein,CDR3 DNA
TRBD1,TRBV20-1,TRBJ1-1,many,CSARQQGGTNTEAFF,TGCAGTGCTAGGCAGCAGGGGGGCACTAACACTGAAGCTTTCTTT
TRBD2,TRBV19,TRBJ2-7,many,CASSGAAGTRTYEQYF,TGTGCCAGTAGTGGCGCCGCCGGGACTAGGACCTACGAGCAGTACTTC
NA,TRBV20-1,TRBJ1-1,many,CSAGNLNTEAFF,TGCAGTGCTGGAAACCTGAACACTGAAGCTTTCTTT
NA,TRBV12-3/TRBV12-4,TRBJ1-1,many,CASTQKFGTTEAFF,TGTGCCAGCACACAGAAGTTTGGTACCACTGAAGCTTTCTTT
NA,TRBV6-5,TRBJ2-7,many,CASSGQNSYEQYF,TGTGCCAGCTCGGGGCAAAACTCCTACGAGCAGTACTTC
TRBD2,TRBV12-3/TRBV12-4,TRBJ2-3,many,CASSLLAGSLRDTQYF,TGTGCCAGCAGTTTGCTAGCGGGGTCACTCAGAGATACGCAGTATTTT
NA,TRBV12-3/TRBV12-4,TRBJ1-1,NA,CASSFQGRISEAFF,TGTGCCAGCAGTTTTCAGGGCAGAATTTCTGAAGCTTTCTTT
NA,TRBV20-1,TRBJ1-3,many,CSAPTGGFSGNTIYF,TGCAGTGCCCCCACCGGAGGGTTCTCTGGAAACACCATATATTTT
NA,TRBV20-1,TRBJ1-5,many,CSAAGPGRQAQHF,TGCAGTGCTGCTGGCCCGGGCCGGCAAGCCCAGCATTTT
NA,TRBV11-2,TRBJ2-7,NA,CASSLGGTPAYEQYF,TGTGCCAGCAGCTTAGGAGGGACTCCAGCCTACGAGCAGTACTTC
NA,TRBV21-1,TRBJ1-4,once,CASSRSEKLFF,TGTGCCAGCAGCAGGAGTGAAAAACTGTTTTTT
NA,TRBV19,TRBJ2-1,many,CASSMGFYNEQFF,TGTGCCAGTAGTATGGGGTTCTACAATGAGCAGTTCTTC
TRBD1,TRBV5-1,TRBJ1-2,many,CASSLDREYGYTF,TGCGCCAGCAGTTTGGACAGGGAATATGGCTACACCTTC
NA,TRBV12-3/TRBV12-4,TRBJ2-6,medium-sized,CASSSGSGANVLTF,TGTGCCAGTAGCTCGGGCTCTGGGGCCAACGTCCTGACTTTC
NA,TRBV4-2,TRBJ2-7,NA,CASSTWETYEQYF,TGTGCCAGCAGTACATGGGAAACCTACGAGCAGTACTTC
NA,TRBV7-3,TRBJ1-2,NA,CASSFYICSARDGRGAYGYTF,NA
TRBD1,TRBV29-1,TRBJ1-1,many,CSGGTGMGTEAFF,TGCAGCGGTGGGACAGGGATGGGCACTGAAGCTTTCTTT
NA,TRBV12-3/TRBV12-4,TRBJ2-2,many,CASTPSFTGTLNTGELFF,TGTGCCAGCACCCCATCGTTTACTGGGACCCTGAACACCGGGGAGCTGTTTTTT
NA,TRBV5-1,TRBJ1-4,many,CASSWEFNEKLFF,TGCGCCAGCAGCTGGGAATTTAATGAAAAACTGTTTTTT
NA,TRBV29-1,TRBJ1-2,many,CSVQKDYGYTF,TGCAGCGTTCAAAAGGACTATGGCTACACCTTC
TRBD1,TRBV2,TRBJ2-4,many,CASTTGALAKNIQYF,TGTGCCAGCACCACAGGGGCCTTAGCCAAAAACATTCAGTACTTC
NA,TRBV18,TRBJ2-2,many,CASSPDLLSPGELFF,TGTGCCAGCTCACCGGATCTGCTCAGTCCCGGGGAGCTGTTTTTT
TRBD2,TRBV4-1,TRBJ2-3,many,CASKQRAGGVDTQYF,TGCGCCAGCAAACAAAGAGCGGGGGGGGTCGATACGCAGTATTTT
TRBD1,TRBV20-1,TRBJ1-5,many,CSAREEQGVQPQHF,TGCAGTGCTAGAGAGGAACAGGGGGTTCAGCCCCAGCATTTT
TRBD1,TRBV20-1,TRBJ2-7,many,CSARIQGALYEQYF,TGCAGTGCTAGAATACAGGGGGCGTTATACGAGCAGTACTTC
NA,TRBV11-2,TRBJ1-1,many,CASSATRGSTEAFF,TGTGCCAGCAGCGCAACGAGGGGTAGCACTGAAGCTTTCTTT
NA,TRBV12-3/TRBV12-4,TRBJ1-2,many,CASSFGRNYGYTF,TGTGCCAGCAGTTTCGGACGGAACTATGGCTACACCTTC
NA,TRBV5-1,TRBJ2-6,many,CASSLVGLGAGANVLTF,TGCGCCAGCAGCCTGGTAGGTTTAGGGGCTGGGGCCAACGTCCTGACTTTC
NA,TRBV5-1,TRBJ1-2,many,CASSLAFGYGYTF,TGCGCCAGCAGCTTGGCCTTCGGATATGGCTACACCTTC
TRBD2,TRBV20-1,TRBJ2-3,many,CSADTEAGGNTDTQYF,TGCAGTGCTGACACTGAGGCGGGGGGAAACACAGATACGCAGTATTTT
TRBD1,TRBV5-6,TRBJ1-5,many,CASSLARLEGARQPQHF,TGTGCCAGCAGCTTGGCCCGGTTGGAGGGGGCAAGGCAGCCCCAGCATTTT
NA,TRBV18,TRBJ2-1,many,CASSLDHPEQFF,TGTGCCAGCTCACTCGACCACCCCGAGCAGTTCTTC
TRBD1,TRBV5-1,TRBJ1-1,NA,CASSRTGCDTEAFF,TGCGCCAGCAGCCGGACAGGGTGTGACACTGAAGCTTTCTTT
NA,TRBV20-1,TRBJ1-4,many,CSAFRDVGEKLFF,TGCAGTGCTTTCCGGGACGTGGGGGAAAAACTGTTTTTT
TRBD1,TRBV5-1,TRBJ2-6,many,CASSRTGASGANVLTF,TGCGCCAGCAGCCGGACAGGGGCCTCTGGGGCCAACGTCCTGACTTTC
TRBD1,TRBV19,TRBJ2-6,many,CATAPGRGQSGANVLTF,TGTGCCACCGCCCCCGGCAGGGGGCAATCTGGGGCCAACGTCCTGACTTTC
NA,TRBV7-8,TRBJ2-1,NA,CASYPRSYNEQFF,TGTGCCAGTTATCCGAGAAGCTACAATGAGCAGTTCTTC
TRBD1,TRBV6-1,TRBJ1-5,many,CASSGRDRGLSWQPQHF,TGTGCCAGCAGTGGAAGGGACAGGGGTCTTTCGTGGCAGCCCCAGCATTTT
NA,TRBV5-1,TRBJ2-7,many,CASSPATAYEQYF,TGCGCCAGCAGCCCGGCGACAGCCTACGAGCAGTACTTC
NA,TRBV20-1,TRBJ1-2,many,CSVKSGGLGYGYTF,TGCAGTGTTAAAAGCGGGGGGCTCGGCTATGGCTACACCTTC
NA,TRBV20-1,TRBJ1-4,many,CSARDHMTLTGGEKLFF,TGCAGTGCTAGAGATCACATGACTTTAACCGGGGGTGAAAAACTGTTTTTT
NA,TRBV5-1,TRBJ2-3,medium-sized,CASSYTSQGSDTQYF,TGCGCCAGCAGCTATACCTCACAGGGATCGGATACGCAGTATTTT
NA,TRBV4-1,TRBJ1-1,many,CASSQVPTGRVTEAFF,TGCGCCAGCAGCCAAGTTCCAACAGGGAGAGTCACTGAAGCTTTCTTT
NA,TRBV11-3,TRBJ2-7,many,CASSLAGPYEQYF,TGTGCCAGCAGCTTGGCGGGACCCTACGAGCAGTACTTC
NA,TRBV18,TRBJ2-7,many,CASSPPMRPYEQYF,TGTGCCAGCTCACCACCGATGCGGCCCTACGAGCAGTACTTC
NA,TRBV6-6,TRBJ2-1,many,CASSALITSSYNEQFF,TGTGCCAGCAGTGCTCTGATAACTAGCTCCTACAATGAGCAGTTCTTC
NA,TRBV7-9,TRBJ1-5,few,CASSLGSVQPQHF,TGTGCCAGCAGCTTAGGGTCAGTCCAGCCCCAGCATTTT
NA,TRBV10-1,TRBJ1-1,many,CATRTGINTEAFF,TGCGCCACCAGGACCGGGATAAACACTGAAGCTTTCTTT
NA,TRBV20-1,TRBJ2-3,many,CSATRPQGNPDTQYF,TGCAGTGCAACAAGACCCCAGGGAAATCCAGATACGCAGTATTTT
NA,TRBV20-1,TRBJ2-3,many,CSARDLRGSTDTQYF,TGCAGTGCTAGAGATCTCAGAGGGAGCACAGATACGCAGTATTTT
NA,TRBV3-1,TRBJ2-4,many,CASSRGHSAKNIQYF,TGTGCCAGCAGCCGGGGACATTCAGCCAAAAACATTCAGTACTTC
TRBD1,TRBV5-1,TRBJ2-7,many,CASSSSGQGAHEQYF,TGCGCCAGCAGCTCCTCGGGACAGGGGGCTCACGAGCAGTACTTC
NA,TRBV12-3/TRBV12-4,TRBJ1-1,NA,CAISLVNTEAFF,TGTGCCATTAGTTTAGTGAACACTGAAGCTTTCTTT
NA,TRBV10-3,TRBJ1-2,many,CAISETRGGYTF,TGTGCCATCAGTGAGACCCGGGGTGGCTACACCTTC
NA,TRBV5-1,TRBJ1-1,many,CASSLTGTNTEAFF,TGCGCCAGCAGCTTGACGGGCACGAACACTGAAGCTTTCTTT
NA,TRBV7-2,TRBJ2-1,many,CASSPRRGRGGYNEQFF,TGTGCCAGCAGCCCCCGGAGGGGGCGCGGGGGCTACAATGAGCAGTTCTTC
NA,TRBV5-1,TRBJ2-2,many,CASSHRPTTSEAGELFF,TGCGCCAGCAGCCACCGACCAACGACAAGTGAGGCCGGGGAGCTGTTTTTT
TRBD2,TRBV18,TRBJ2-7,NA,CASSLSAGGCEQYF,TGTGCCAGCTCACTATCCGCGGGGGGGTGCGAGCAGTACTTC